This TCR beta chain was captured by sequencing in a study of blood T cell repertoires in COVID-19. Study-wide background: There were acute and convalescent COVID-19 samples, and they came from the United States, Italy and Spain.

This clone was detected only once. The ends were cut back, 1 base at V and 0 bases at J, with 10 bases in the middle. The length of the CDR3 is 16 residues. The V gene's germline CDR1 is LNHDA and CDR2 SQIVND (reference sequence). Using immunoSEQ multiplex PCR, the repertoire was profiled, and TCRdb retains in-frame clones only, with some absent. The table records roughly 100,000 clones, about 75% of them present only once. This clonotype was sampled from a woman aged 65 to 85 with acute or convalescent COVID-19. Sequenced input: peripheral blood. The chain recombines TRBV19 with TRBJ1-5; no clear D. The CDR3 nucleotides read TGTGCCAGTAGTATAGGGGCATATTATAGCAATCAGCCCCAGCATTTT. Amino acid sequence: CASSIGAYYSNQPQHF.